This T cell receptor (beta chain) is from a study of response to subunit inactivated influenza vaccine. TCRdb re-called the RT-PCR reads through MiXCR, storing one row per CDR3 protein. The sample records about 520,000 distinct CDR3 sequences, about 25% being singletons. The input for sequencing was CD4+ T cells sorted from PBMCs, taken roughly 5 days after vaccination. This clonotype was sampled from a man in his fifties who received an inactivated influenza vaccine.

The DNA for the CDR3 is TGTGCCAGCGTCAAAGGATGGGGTTCGGGCTACGAGCAGTACTTC. This codes for CASVKGWGSGYEQYF. The V gene is TRBV5-5, the J gene TRBJ2-7; the D is unclear. Germline CDR1 reads SGHKS; CDR2 reads YYEKEE (reference sequence). V shed 7 bases and J shed 3 bases, with 20 bases lying between them. The CDR3 is 15 amino acids.